This paragraph reports one T cell receptor beta chain. Its antigen is as yet unknown. The CDR3 sequence is 16 residues long. V lost 3 bases, J lost 5 bases, and 19 bases lay in between. The V gene's germline CDR1 is LNHDA and CDR2 SQIVND (reference sequence). These data come from a study of cytomegalovirus exposure and HLA in healthy donors. Study-wide context: In terms of ancestry, the Caucasian-associated cluster contained about 81% of the roughly 400 genotyped donors.

Vbeta (60) and Jbeta (13) primers were used in the PCR. Authors' data handling: Unique TCR beta chains totaled around 86 million in a later count, with roughly 12 million of them shared. Profiled with immunoSEQ multiplex PCR; TCRdb holds only in-frame clones, not every one. V, J and clone size were drawn from that table, and D and trimming were deduced from the DNA. The table records about 130,000 clones, about three quarters of them present only once. General study results and limits: A previous analysis found most TCR beta V segments productive roughly 90% or roughly 30% of the time.

Sequencing used PBMCs. V and J are TRBV19 and TRBJ1-2, with a possible D match to TRBD1 (6 bases). This sequence originates from a human donor in good health. The CDR3 reads CASSITGAGDIYGYTF. CDR3 sequence (DNA): TGTGCCAGTAGTATCACCGGGGCAGGGGACATATATGGCTACACCTTC.